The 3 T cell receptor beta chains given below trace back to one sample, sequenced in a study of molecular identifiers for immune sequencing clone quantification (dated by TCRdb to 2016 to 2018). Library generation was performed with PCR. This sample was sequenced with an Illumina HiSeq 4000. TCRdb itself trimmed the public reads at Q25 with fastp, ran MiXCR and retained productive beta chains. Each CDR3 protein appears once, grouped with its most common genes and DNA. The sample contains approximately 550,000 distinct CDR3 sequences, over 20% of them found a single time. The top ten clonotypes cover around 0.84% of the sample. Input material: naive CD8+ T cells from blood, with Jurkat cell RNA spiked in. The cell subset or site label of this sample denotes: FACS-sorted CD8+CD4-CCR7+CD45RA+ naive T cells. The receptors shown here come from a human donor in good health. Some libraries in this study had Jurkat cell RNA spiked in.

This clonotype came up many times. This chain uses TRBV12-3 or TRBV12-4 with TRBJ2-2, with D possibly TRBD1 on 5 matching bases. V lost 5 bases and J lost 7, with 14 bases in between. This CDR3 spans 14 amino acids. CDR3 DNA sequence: TGTGCCAGCAGTAGCCCCAGGGTTTTCGGGGAGCTGTTTTTT. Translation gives CASSSPRVFGELFF.

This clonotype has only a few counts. The CDR3 DNA follows: TGCAGTGCCCAAGAGGGCTACGAGCAGTACTTC. Its protein product is CSAQEGYEQYF. J is TRBJ2-7 and V is TRBV20-1; the D gene is possibly TRBD2 (5 bases). Trimming removed 6 bases from V and 3 bases from J, with 9 bases in between. The CDR3 length is 11 residues. Germline V CDR1 and CDR2: DFQATT, SNEGSKA (reference sequence).

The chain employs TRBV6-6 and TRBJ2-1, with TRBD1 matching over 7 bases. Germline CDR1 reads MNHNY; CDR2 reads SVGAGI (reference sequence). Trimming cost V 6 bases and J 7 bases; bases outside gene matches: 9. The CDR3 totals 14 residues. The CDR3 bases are TGTGCCAGCAGCCCGACAGGGATAAGAAATGAGCAGTTCTTC. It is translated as CASSPTGIRNEQFF.